One sample yielded the 31 T cell receptor beta chains listed below, sequenced in a study of blood T cells in healthy people across ages. Through a sample-barcoded 5' primer and a J-beta primer mix, a second PCR was run for 7 to 11 cycles. TCRdb processed the 5' RACE reads anew with MiXCR; each CDR3 protein has one entry. The sample has about 930,000 distinct CDR3 sequences; roughly 29% are singletons. These data are also associated with another study on T cells of mothers and their children.

Sequencing was performed on blood. The receptor source for this set is a woman aged 40 to 50 in good health.

This clonotype was counted only a few times. At one end the junction does not follow the germline gene, possibly because of a read error. J is TRBJ2-7 and V is TRBV4-3; D is unresolved. The CDR3 consists of 15 residues. Germline CDR1 and CDR2: LGHNA and YSLEER. Here the CDR3 reads CAGSQETFLTYEQYF. DNA of the CDR3: TGCGCCGGCAGCCAGGAGACCTTCCTAACCTACGAGCAGTACTTC.

There are many counts of this clonotype. The chain couples TRBV6-5 to TRBJ2-7; D unclear. The CDR3 length is 14 residues. Germline assignment: CDR1 MNHEY and CDR2 SVGAGI. The ends were cut back, 0 bases at V and 5 bases at J, with 11 bases in the middle. In DNA form, the CDR3 reads TGTGCCAGCAGTTACTCTCTGGCCACGGACGAGCAGTACTTC. It codes for CASSYSLATDEQYF.

This clonotype was observed many times. V gene TRBV6-2 or TRBV6-3 combines with J gene TRBJ2-7; D remains ambiguous. The CDR3 length is 11 residues. The V and J ends lost 5 bases and 7 bases respectively, with 9 bases between them. Germline CDR1 and CDR2: MNHEY and SVGEGT. The CDR3 bases are TGTGCCAGCAGTCCCGAAGGAGAGCAGTACTTC. Residues: CASSPEGEQYF.

In the case of this clonotype: The junction does not match germline at one end; this may be a read error. The V call is TRBV4-3, the J call TRBJ2-3; 11 positions match TRBD2. From germline, CDR1 is LGHNA and CDR2 YSLEER. This CDR3 spans 17 amino acids. The DNA of the CDR3 is TGCGCCAGCAGCCAAGACAGCCTAGCGGGGGGTATAGATACGCGGTATTTT. Amino acids: CASSQDSLAGGIDTRYF.

This clonotype came up many times. V and J are TRBV20-1 and TRBJ2-7, with 8 positions matching TRBD1. V lost 0 bases to trimming and J lost 3 bases; unmatched junction nucleotides: 4. The CDR3 has 14 amino acids. CDR1 DFQATT and CDR2 SNEGSKA come from the germline V gene (reference sequence). CDR3 loop: CSARDLQGGYEQYF. The CDR3 DNA reads TGCAGTGCTAGAGATCTACAGGGGGGCTACGAGCAGTACTTC.

This clonotype has just a few counts. This chain uses TRBV7-2 with TRBJ2-7; 9 bases align to TRBD1. With 5 bases clipped from V and 6 bases from J, the junction kept 8 bases outside the gene matches. From germline, CDR1 is SGHTA and CDR2 FQGNSA. The CDR3 has 14 residues. CDR3 sequence reads: CASSAGTGFVEQYF. DNA of the CDR3: TGTGCCAGCAGCGCCGGGACAGGGTTTGTCGAGCAGTACTTC.

This clonotype was recorded once. The chain joins TRBV12-5 to TRBJ2-7, with D possibly being TRBD2 (5 bases). The V end lost 6 bases, the J end lost 2 bases, and 11 bases lay between the germline ends. This CDR3 contains 13 residues. CDR1 LGHNT and CDR2 FRNRAP come from the germline V gene. DNA for the CDR3: TGTGCTAGTGGCCGTGGACTTACCTACGAGCAGTACTTC. Its protein is CASGRGLTYEQYF.

The CDR3 region is CASSPSDVEAFF. CDR3 in DNA: TGTGCCAGCAGCCCTTCCGACGTAGAAGCTTTCTTT. This rearrangement joins TRBV14 to TRBJ1-1; D not certain. V lost 4 bases, J lost 8 bases, and 11 bases lay in between. Germline V gene lookup returns CDR1 SGHDN and CDR2 FVKESK. This CDR3 region has 12 residues. The full variable domain, rest sourced from reference TRBV14 and TRBJ1-1, is EAGVTQFPSHSVIEKGQTVTLRCDPISGHDNLYWYRRVMGKEIKFLLHFVKESKQDESGMPNNRFLAERTGGTYSTLKVQPAELEDSGVYFCASSPSDVEAFFGQGTRLTVV.

Concerning this clonotype: A much more abundant neighbour one base away suggests this may be a read error. It is likely a read error, because the conserved phenylalanine at the end of the CDR3 is missing. DNA of the CDR3: TGTGCCAGCAGTTTCGGGATGAACTATGGCTACACCTGC. The encoded protein is CASSFGMNYGYTC. V and J are TRBV28 and TRBJ1-2, with D unclear. In germline, CDR1 is MDHEN, CDR2 SYDVKM. This CDR3 has 13 amino acids. V was pared by 3 bases and J by 2 bases, with 7 bases between.

Comments on this clonotype: One end of the junction is discordant with germline, which a read error may explain. V and J are TRBV5-1 and TRBJ1-1, with D maybe TRBD1 (5 bases). The CDR3 extends over 15 amino acids. The germline gives CDR1 SGHRS, CDR2 YFSETQ. The DNA of the CDR3 is TGCGCCAGCAGCTTGGTAGGGGTCATGAACACTGACGCTTTCTTT. Its protein product is CASSLVGVMNTDAFF.

The chain combines TRBV11-2 with TRBJ1-3; D is possibly TRBD1 (5 bases). This CDR3 spans 17 amino acids. CDR1 and CDR2 from the germline V gene are SGHAT and FQNNGV. Trimming pared 1 base from V and 9 bases from J, leaving 22 bases between. The CDR3 loop is CASSLALTTTFGATIYF. CDR3 in DNA: TGTGCCAGCAGCTTAGCTTTAACCACCACGTTTGGGGCCACCATATATTTT.

This clonotype occurred a few times. This chain joins TRBV30 and TRBJ1-3; 7 bases line up with TRBD1. There are 15 residues in the CDR3. With V trimmed by 2 bases and J by 0 bases, 4 bases remained unmatched. Germline loops: CDR1 GTSNPN, CDR2 SVGIG (reference sequence). CDR3 protein: CAWSYGTDSGNTIYF. DNA of the CDR3: TGTGCCTGGAGTTACGGGACAGACTCTGGAAACACCATATATTTT.

This clonotype has a handful of counts. The genes are TRBV12-3 or TRBV12-4 and TRBJ1-1, with 7 bases matching TRBD1. V lost 5 bases, J lost 4 bases, and 10 bases stayed unmatched. CDR3 length: 15 residues. CDR3 residues: CASSAVRGAPTEAFF. The CDR3 DNA is TGTGCCAGCAGTGCCGTCAGGGGGGCTCCCACTGAAGCTTTCTTT.

This clonotype was detected many times. V is TRBV7-2 and J is TRBJ1-4, with 9 bases lining up with TRBD1. CDR3 length: 14 residues. Per the germline V gene, CDR1 is SGHTA and CDR2 is FQGNSA. The V gene end was trimmed by 1 base and the J gene end by 8 bases; junction bases not matched to a gene: 2. CDR3 nucleotide sequence: TGTGCCAGCAGCTTAGGACAGGGGGGCGAAAAACTGTTTTTT. Translated, it gives CASSLGQGGEKLFF.

Concerning this clonotype itself: A read error may be the cause here, since a much bigger clone is one base away. This chain connects TRBV2 to TRBJ2-7; 10 bases agree with TRBD1. This CDR3 contains 14 residues. Trimming removed 6 bases from V and 5 bases from J; junction bases left unmatched: 7. Germline assignment: CDR1 SNHLY and CDR2 FYNNEI. The CDR3 loop is CASRGQGFLNEQYF. CDR3 coding DNA: TGTGCCAGCAGGGGACAGGGGTTTCTGAACGAGCAGTACTTC.

This clonotype was counted between two and nine times. The chain recombines TRBV12-3 or TRBV12-4 with TRBJ2-7; D is possibly TRBD1 (6 bases). V dropped 4 bases and J dropped 5 bases, with 12 bases sitting between them. The CDR3 covers 13 residues. The CDR3: CASSYGEGDEQYF. The DNA for the CDR3 is TGTGCCAGCAGTTACGGCGAGGGGGACGAGCAGTACTTC.

The chain is built from TRBV7-2 and TRBJ2-3; D may be TRBD1 (6 bases). This CDR3 region has 14 residues. The germline V gene has CDR1 SGHTA and CDR2 FQGNSA. V lost 7 bases to trimming and J lost 4 bases, with 15 bases between them. This CDR3 reads CASIPGQFADTQYF. CDR3 bases: TGTGCCAGCATCCCAGGACAGTTCGCAGATACGCAGTATTTT.

This clonotype was detected ten times or more. The V gene is TRBV5-4, the J gene TRBJ2-1; tentatively, D is TRBD2 (6 bases). Trimming stripped 4 bases from V and 0 bases from J, with 14 bases between. The CDR3 consists of 16 residues. Per germline, CDR1 SGHNT and CDR2 YYREEE (reference sequence). In DNA, the CDR3 is TGTGCCAGCAGCCCTGGGACTTCCTCCTCCTACAATGAGCAGTTCTTC. Translating gives CASSPGTSSSYNEQFF.

The J gene is TRBJ2-4, the V gene TRBV9, with 11 bases that match TRBD2. CDR3 length: 16 residues. Germline trimming cut 2 bases from V and 13 bases from J; bases unmatched to any gene: 14. Germline V gives CDR1 SGDLS, CDR2 YYNGEE. The CDR3 protein is CASSVLAGGPYNEQYF. The CDR3 bases are TGTGCCAGCAGCGTTCTAGCGGGGGGACCCTACAATGAGCAGTACTTC.

V is TRBV3-1 and J is TRBJ1-2; D perhaps matches TRBD1 (5 bases). The germline V gene encodes CDR1 LGHDT and CDR2 YNNKEL (reference sequence). Trimming stripped 0 bases from V and 2 bases from J, with 13 bases between. CDR3 length equals 16 residues. CDR3 DNA: TGTGCCAGCAGCCAAGATCTAACAGGCGTAAACTATGGCTACACCTTC. Translation: CASSQDLTGVNYGYTF.

The sample holds a few counts of this clonotype. V and J are TRBV20-1 and TRBJ2-3, with D hard to call. CDR1 is DFQATT, CDR2 SNEGSKA, per germline (reference sequence). The CDR3 extends over 13 amino acids. The V and J ends lost 1 base and 0 bases respectively, with 5 bases between them. The CDR3 region is CSARGASTDTQYF. In DNA, the CDR3 is TGCAGTGCTAGAGGCGCAAGCACAGATACGCAGTATTTT.

This clonotype was observed at least ten times. The chain uses TRBV5-1 and TRBJ2-7, with unresolved D. The CDR3 has 14 residues. Trimming pared 0 bases from V and 2 bases from J, leaving 9 bases between. Germline lookup yields CDR1 SGHRS and CDR2 YFSETQ. The CDR3 is CASSLVGSAYEQYF. In nucleotides, the CDR3 is TGCGCCAGCAGCTTGGTGGGGTCTGCCTACGAGCAGTACTTC.

The J gene is TRBJ2-7, the V gene TRBV28; D might be TRBD1 (6 bases). V lost 10 bases, J lost 1 base, and 11 bases lay in between. CDR3 size: 12 residues. Germline CDR1 reads MDHEN; CDR2 reads SYDVKM. The CDR3: CAIQGVSYEQYF. CDR3 nucleotide sequence: TGTGCCATACAGGGAGTATCCTACGAGCAGTACTTC. The full variable domain, completed using reference TRBV28 and TRBJ2-7, is DVKVTQSSRYLVKRTGEKVFLECVQDMDHENMFWYRQDPGLGLRLIYFSYDVKMKEKGDIPEGYSVSREKKERFSLILESASTNQTSMYLCAIQGVSYEQYFGPGTRLTVT.

The chain employs TRBV10-3 and TRBJ2-1; tentative D call: TRBD1 (6 bases). The germline V and J ends were trimmed by 3 bases and 4 bases, with 22 bases remaining between them. Germline assignment: CDR1 ENHRY and CDR2 SYGVKD. The CDR3 is 18 amino acids. CDR3 region: CAISDPSLDGTKYNEQFF. DNA for the CDR3: TGTGCCATCAGTGATCCCTCACTAGACGGGACAAAATACAATGAGCAGTTCTTC.

This clonotype was recorded at least ten times. This sequence joins TRBV29-1 and TRBJ2-3, with 9 bases matching TRBD1. Germline trimming cut 4 bases from V and 3 bases from J; bases unmatched to any gene: 8. The CDR3 loop spans 15 amino acids. Germline V lookup: CDR1 SQVTM, CDR2 ANQGSEA. CDR3 sequence reads: CSVGPDRGLTDTQYF. The CDR3 bases are TGCAGCGTTGGCCCGGACAGGGGCCTGACAGATACGCAGTATTTT.

This clonotype was picked up many times. CDR3 sequence (DNA): TGCGCCAGCAGCCCAGGGGGCCTTAACGGAAACATTCAGTACTTC. Protein product: CASSPGGLNGNIQYF. The chain couples TRBV5-1 to TRBJ2-4; 8 bases are shared with TRBD1. V shed 4 bases, J shed 6 bases, and the junction held 9 bases outside the gene matches. Germline assignment: CDR1 SGHRS and CDR2 YFSETQ. CDR3 length: 15 amino acids.

The chain is built from TRBV28 and TRBJ1-2, with 7 bases identical to TRBD1. This CDR3 spans 14 amino acids. The germline gives CDR1 MDHEN, CDR2 SYDVKM. Germline trimming cut 5 bases from V and 8 bases from J; bases unmatched to any gene: 11. The CDR3 DNA follows: TGTGCCAGCAGTACCCTGAACAGGGGTAGGGGCTACACCTTC. Protein sequence: CASSTLNRGRGYTF.

The chain uses TRBV6-1 and TRBJ1-5; the D gene is possibly TRBD1 (6 bases). Germline CDR1 MNHNS, CDR2 SASEGT. This CDR3 region has 14 residues. Trimming removed 6 bases at V and 3 bases at J, with 12 bases between. Here the CDR3 DNA reads TGTGCCAGCAGGGACAGCCTCCTCAATCAGCCCCAGCATTTT. This sequence encodes CASRDSLLNQPQHF.

Points on this clonotype: A much larger clone is a single base away; this may be a read error. CDR3 region: CASSLSRWDEQFF. The CDR3 coding sequence is TGTGCCAGCAGTTTAAGTCGGTGGGATGAGCAGTTCTTC. The V gene is TRBV28, the J gene TRBJ2-1, with D uncertain. Per the germline V gene, CDR1 is MDHEN and CDR2 is SYDVKM. This CDR3 contains 13 residues. V was pared by 2 bases and J by 8 bases, with 10 bases between.

The rearrangement joins TRBV10-3 to TRBJ2-3; 11 bases line up with TRBD2. V trimming: 5 bases; J trimming: 1 base; junction bases outside the gene matches: 5. The V gene's germline CDR1 is ENHRY and CDR2 SYGVKD. CDR3 size: 16 residues. CDR3: CAISTTSGGGTDTQYF. The DNA for the CDR3 is TGTGCCATCAGTACTACTAGCGGGGGAGGCACAGATACGCAGTATTTT.

This clonotype was detected only a few times. The rearrangement uses TRBV2 and TRBJ2-5; 9 positions match TRBD2. The CDR3 is 14 amino acids. V shed 5 bases, J shed 5 bases, and the junction held 6 bases outside the gene matches. The germline gives CDR1 SNHLY, CDR2 FYNNEI. Here the CDR3 reads CASSRGGVGETQYF. The CDR3 DNA reads TGTGCCAGCAGTCGCGGGGGGGTAGGGGAGACCCAGTACTTC.